This T cell receptor (beta chain) is from a study of cytomegalovirus exposure and HLA in healthy donors. The study, taken as a whole, reports: TCR beta V- and J-gene trimming was later associated with a missense DCLRE1C variant. TCR beta chains associated with HLA were, in a later analysis, more clonally expanded than equally common others. HLA alleles showed associations with 16,951 TCR beta sequences in a later analysis, at a 0.05 false discovery rate.

CDR1 is SGHRS, CDR2 YFSETQ, per germline. With V trimmed by 5 bases and J by 6 bases, 11 bases remained unmatched. This CDR3 is built from 14 residues. The primer mix had 60 Vbeta and 13 Jbeta primers. Method: immunoSEQ multiplex PCR; TCRdb's copy keeps in-frame clones and lacks some. Of 120,000 to 150,000 clones in the sample, 75% to 90% are singletons; the top ten hold 1.2%. A remark on this clone: Its antigen is unknown.

The sample was PBMCs. The chain uses TRBV5-1 and TRBJ2-7; 7 nucleotides line up with TRBD2. This clonotype originated in a female donor in good health and CMV-seronegative. The CDR3 reads CASRLQGTTLEQYF. The CDR3 coding sequence is TGCGCCAGCAGACTACAAGGGACTACCCTCGAGCAGTACTTC.